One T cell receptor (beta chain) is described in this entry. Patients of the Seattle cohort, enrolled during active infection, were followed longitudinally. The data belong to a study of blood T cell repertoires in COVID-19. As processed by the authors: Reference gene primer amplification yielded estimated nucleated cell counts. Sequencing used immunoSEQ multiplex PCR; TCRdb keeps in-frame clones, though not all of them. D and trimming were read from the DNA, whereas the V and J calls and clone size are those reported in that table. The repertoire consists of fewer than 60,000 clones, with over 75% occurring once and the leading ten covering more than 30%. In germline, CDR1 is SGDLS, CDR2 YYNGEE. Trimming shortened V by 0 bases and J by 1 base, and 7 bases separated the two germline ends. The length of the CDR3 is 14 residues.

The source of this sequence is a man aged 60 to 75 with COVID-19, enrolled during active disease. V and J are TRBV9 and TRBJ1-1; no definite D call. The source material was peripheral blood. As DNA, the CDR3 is TGTGCCAGCAGCGTAGATCCACAGAACACTGAAGCTTTCTTT. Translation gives CASSVDPQNTEAFF. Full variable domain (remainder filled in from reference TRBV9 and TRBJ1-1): DSGVTQTPKHLITATGQRVTLRCSPRSGDLSVYWYQQSLDQGLQFLIQYYNGEERAKGNILERFSAQQFPDLHSELNLSSLELGDSALYFCASSVDPQNTEAFFGQGTRLTVV.